The text below deals with one TCR beta chain. Antigen unknown. The CDR3 is made up of 14 amino acids. From germline, CDR1 is KGHSH and CDR2 LQKENI. Trimming left V 2 bases short and J 3 bases short, with 10 bases between. The extraction recovered at least 5 micrograms of total RNA per sample. The source of the sample is a study of blood T cells in healthy people across ages. General study findings and limits: Diversity was estimated from one million T cells, and these estimates were considered underestimates. A roughly linear fall in TCR beta diversity per million T cells was seen with increasing age.

A sample-barcoded 5' primer and a J-beta primer mix were used in a second PCR of roughly 7 to 11 cycles. Via MiXCR, TCRdb re-called the 5' RACE reads, giving one row per CDR3 protein. The data contain about a million distinct CDR3 sequences, about 48% of them singletons. This sequence originates from a man aged 30 to 39 in good health. The V and J genes are TRBV18 and TRBJ1-1; tentatively, D is TRBD1 (6 bases). The sequenced material came from blood. The CDR3 loop reads CASSPNRADTEAFF. As DNA, the CDR3 is TGTGCCAGCTCACCAAACAGGGCGGACACTGAAGCTTTCTTT.